These 21 T cell receptor beta chains share one sample of origin, sequenced in a study of cytomegalovirus exposure and HLA in healthy donors. The PCR contained 60 Vbeta and 13 Jbeta primers. Only in-frame clones appear in the TCRdb table, and some are missing; sequencing was by immunoSEQ multiplex PCR. The sample has 100,000 to 120,000 clones, 82% seen once. The sequencing sample was made of PBMCs. Source of these receptors: a woman aged 18 to 35 in good health and CMV-seronegative.

Only a few counts were recorded for this clone. The V call is TRBV6-1, the J call TRBJ2-7, with TRBD1 matching 7 bases. V dropped 5 bases and J dropped 2; count of bases not matched to a gene: 3. Germline CDR1 reads MNHNS; CDR2 reads SASEGT. This CDR3 region has 13 residues. The CDR3 region is CASSKGQTYEQYV. The CDR3 nucleotides read TGTGCCAGCAGTAAGGGACAGACCTACGAGCAGTACGTC.

The V gene is TRBV2, the J gene TRBJ1-5, with a possible D match to TRBD1 (5 bases). Germline loops: CDR1 SNHLY, CDR2 FYNNEI. V was cut by 2 bases and J by 3 bases, with 14 bases left in between. CDR3 length: 16 residues. The DNA of the CDR3 is TGTGCCAGCAGTGAACGGGGGATGGCCTACAATCAGCCCCAGCATTTT. Its protein product is CASSERGMAYNQPQHF.

V usage is TRBV6-5 and J usage is TRBJ1-1; D gene uncertain. Germline assignment: CDR1 MNHEY and CDR2 SVGAGI. The CDR3 contains 13 residues. V dropped 4 bases and J dropped 3 bases, with 9 bases sitting between them. The CDR3 region is CASSFWSDTEAFF. CDR3 nucleotide sequence: TGTGCCAGCAGTTTTTGGAGTGACACTGAAGCTTTCTTT.

The rearrangement uses TRBV7-9 and TRBJ2-1; D is uncertain. This CDR3 is 12 amino acids long. In germline, CDR1 is SEHNR, CDR2 FQNEAQ (reference sequence). Trimming left V 4 bases short and J 10 bases short, with 11 bases between. The CDR3, as DNA: TGTGCCAGCAGCTCCTACTCGGTCGAGCAGTTCTTC. Translated: CASSSYSVEQFF.

Regarding this clone: Different DNA sequences within this sample yield the same CDR3. The chain employs TRBV30 and TRBJ1-6, with D unclear. Per the germline V gene, CDR1 is GTSNPN and CDR2 is SVGIG (reference sequence). The ends were cut back, 2 bases at V and 10 bases at J, with 18 bases in the middle. CDR3 length equals 15 residues. The CDR3 protein is CAWSPNSLFSSPLHF. In DNA, the CDR3 is TGTGCCTGGAGTCCGAACAGCCTATTCTCCTCACCCCTCCACTTT.

CDR3 in amino acids: CSGHRARTSGSHEQFF. The DNA for the CDR3 is TGCAGCGGTCACCGCGCAAGGACTAGCGGGAGCCATGAGCAGTTCTTC. This chain connects TRBV29-1 to TRBJ2-1; 13 nucleotides line up with TRBD2. With 7 bases clipped from V and 8 bases from J, the junction kept 14 bases outside the gene matches. The CDR3 loop spans 16 amino acids. Germline V gives CDR1 SQVTM, CDR2 ANQGSEA.

CDR3 amino acids: CASSREGTADTQYF. The CDR3, as DNA: TGTGCCAGCAGCCGTGAGGGCACGGCAGATACGCAGTATTTT. J is TRBJ2-3 and V is TRBV7-2; TRBD2 is a possible D gene (5 bases). The CDR3 consists of 14 residues. From germline, CDR1 is SGHTA and CDR2 FQGNSA. V lost 5 bases, J lost 4 bases, and 13 bases lay in between.

The chain is built from TRBV7-2 and TRBJ1-3, with 9 bases aligning to TRBD1. Trimming cost V 3 bases and J 0 bases; bases outside gene matches: 3. CDR3 length equals 16 residues. Germline lookup yields CDR1 SGHTA and CDR2 FQGNSA. The CDR3 spells CASSLGQGHSGNTIYF. The CDR3 DNA reads TGTGCCAGCAGCTTGGGACAGGGCCACTCTGGAAACACCATATATTTT.

The chain links TRBV7-9 to TRBJ2-7; 11 bases line up with TRBD2. This CDR3 comprises 15 residues. Germline V gives CDR1 SEHNR, CDR2 FQNEAQ (reference sequence). Unmatched junction bases numbered 2, after V lost 3 bases and J lost 1 base. The CDR3 is CASSFVAGGSYEQYF. The CDR3 bases are TGTGCCAGCAGCTTCGTAGCGGGAGGGTCCTACGAGCAGTACTTC.

The chain has TRBV20-1 and TRBJ1-1; the D is unclear. V was trimmed by 1 base and J by 13 bases, leaving 10 bases between them. The CDR3 spans 10 residues. Per germline, CDR1 DFQATT and CDR2 SNEGSKA (reference sequence). CDR3: CSARGGLGFF. DNA for the CDR3: TGCAGTGCTAGAGGCGGACTTGGTTTCTTT.

The chain uses TRBV28 and TRBJ1-2; 9 bases are shared with TRBD1. In germline, CDR1 is MDHEN, CDR2 SYDVKM. After removal of 6 bases from V and 8 bases from J, the junction contained 10 bases not matched to a gene. The CDR3 loop spans 14 amino acids. Here the CDR3 DNA reads TGTGCCAGCAGGTCGACAGGGGGTGGCGGCGGCTACACCTTC. Encoded protein: CASRSTGGGGGYTF.

The chain links TRBV5-6 to TRBJ2-7, with TRBD2 identical over 11 bases. Germline loops: CDR1 SGHDT, CDR2 YYEEEE. V lost 4 bases to trimming and J lost 2 bases; unmatched junction nucleotides: 5. The length of the CDR3 is 15 residues. As DNA, the CDR3 is TGTGCCAGCAGCCGCGGGACTAGCGGCACCTACGAGCAGTACTTC. It encodes CASSRGTSGTYEQYF.

This chain joins TRBV7-2 and TRBJ1-5; 7 bases match TRBD1. The V segment lost 5 bases and the J segment 7 bases; nucleotides outside the gene matches: 5. CDR1 and CDR2 from the germline V gene are SGHTA and FQGNSA. The CDR3 extends over 13 amino acids. CDR3 in DNA: TGTGCCAGCAGCCAGAGGACAGGACAGCCCCAGCATTTT. It translates to CASSQRTGQPQHF. The whole variable domain, filled in from reference TRBV7-2 and TRBJ1-5, reads GAGVSQSPSNKVTEKGKDVELRCDPISGHTALYWYRQSLGQGLEFLIYFQGNSAPDKSGLPSDRFSAERTGGSVSTLTIQRTQQEDSAVYLCASSQRTGQPQHFGDGTRLSIL.

This clone was seen more than once but under ten times. The chain has TRBV29-1 and TRBJ1-4; D perhaps matches TRBD1 (6 bases). This CDR3 is 13 amino acids long. Germline V CDR1 and CDR2: SQVTM, ANQGSEA. Trimming took off 6 bases at V and 2 bases at J, with 10 bases between the two ends. The DNA for the CDR3 is TGCAGCGTCTGGGGGCCTACTAATGAAAAACTGTTTTTT. Translating gives CSVWGPTNEKLFF. The complete variable domain, with remaining parts taken from reference TRBV29-1 and TRBJ1-4, reads SAVISQKPSRDICQRGTSLTIQCQVDSQVTMMFWYRQQPGQSLTLIATANQGSEATYESGFVIDKFPISRPNLTFSTLTVSNMSPEDSSIYLCSVWGPTNEKLFFGSGTQLSVL.

The chain couples TRBV28 to TRBJ2-7; a weak D match, TRBD2 (5 bases). V was pared by 6 bases and J by 5 bases, with 23 bases between. Germline loops: CDR1 MDHEN, CDR2 SYDVKM. This CDR3 region has 16 residues. CDR3 DNA: TGTGCCAGCAGCACCCCCAAGGTGACTGAGAGGGACGAGCAGTACTTC. Its translation is CASSTPKVTERDEQYF.

The chain links TRBV30 to TRBJ2-3; D gene unclear. This CDR3 has 19 residues. Trimming shortened V by 3 bases and J by 0 bases, and 25 bases separated the two germline ends. Per germline, CDR1 GTSNPN and CDR2 SVGIG (reference sequence). The CDR3 DNA reads as TGTGCCTGGAGGCGTAGGAGTTTGGGTACCTTCTCTAGCACAGATACGCAGTATTTT. It encodes CAWRRRSLGTFSSTDTQYF. Together with reference TRBV30 and TRBJ2-3, the CDR3 gives the full variable domain: SQTIHQWPATLVQPVGSPLSLECTVEGTSNPNLYWYRQAAGRGLQLLFYSVGIGQISSEVPQNLSASRPQDRQFILSSKKLLLSDSGFYLCAWRRRSLGTFSSTDTQYFGPGTRLTVL.

The genes are TRBV5-5 and TRBJ1-5; TRBD1 aligns across 9 bases. The V gene end was trimmed by 3 bases and the J gene end by 7 bases; junction bases not matched to a gene: 8. The germline gives CDR1 SGHKS, CDR2 YYEKEE (reference sequence). The CDR3 is 15 amino acids. The CDR3 DNA follows: TGTGCCAGCAGCTGGACAACAGGGGGCGACCAGCCCCAGCATTTT. Protein: CASSWTTGGDQPQHF.

The rearrangement uses TRBV6-6 and TRBJ2-1; 8 bases agree with TRBD2. Germline loops: CDR1 MNHNY, CDR2 SVGAGI (reference sequence). With 6 bases clipped from V and 7 bases from J, the junction kept 8 bases outside the gene matches. The CDR3 totals 14 residues. The DNA of the CDR3 is TGTGCCAGCAGCCGGGGGGGCCGCGAAAATGAGCAGTTCTTC. This sequence encodes CASSRGGRENEQFF.

The chain joins TRBV15 to TRBJ1-5, with D unresolved. Germline lookup yields CDR1 LNHNV and CDR2 YYDKDF (reference sequence). The CDR3 covers 13 residues. The V and J ends lost 0 bases and 12 bases respectively, with 12 bases between them. CDR3 sequence (DNA): TGTGCCACCAGCAGAGATGGGGAGAGCCGCCAGCATTTT. Its protein product is CATSRDGESRQHF.

V gene TRBV19 combines with J gene TRBJ2-1; D may be TRBD1 (6 bases). Trimming removed 0 bases from V and 8 bases from J, with 23 bases in between. CDR1 and CDR2 from the germline V gene are LNHDA and SQIVND (reference sequence). This CDR3 is built from 18 residues. CDR3: CASSIDPTYLTGAHEQFF. The CDR3 bases are TGTGCCAGTAGTATAGATCCAACTTACCTGACAGGTGCCCATGAGCAGTTCTTC.

J is TRBJ2-5 and V is TRBV28; a weak D match, TRBD1 (5 bases). The J call may be wrong; the DNA end is better matched by TRBJ2-7. Germline-derived CDR1 and CDR2 are MDHEN and SYDVKM. This CDR3 has 16 amino acids. In DNA form, the CDR3 reads TGTGCCAGCAGTAAAACAGGCGAAACCCTCTCCTACGAGCAGTACTTC. Translation: CASSKTGETLSYEQYF.